This T cell receptor beta chain was sequenced during a study of blood T cells in healthy people across ages. For the second PCR, which ran for roughly 6 to 12 cycles, a sample-barcoded 5' primer and a J-beta primer mix were used. TCRdb re-analysed the 5' RACE reads in MiXCR, keeping a single row per CDR3 protein. The table shows around 1,700,000 distinct CDR3 sequences, with over 25% occurring only once. This clonotype was detected only a few times. Material: blood. The sequence came from a woman in her 30s in good health.

The CDR3 spells CASSVGPSGSNYGYTF. The CDR3 DNA reads TGTGCCAGCAGCGTAGGTCCTAGTGGGTCTAACTATGGCTACACCTTC. The chain links TRBV9 to TRBJ1-2; the D is unclear. Deletions cut 0 bases from V and 0 bases from J, with 12 bases between. CDR3 length equals 16 residues. The V gene's germline CDR1 is SGDLS and CDR2 YYNGEE.